This TCR beta chain was obtained from a study of T cell changes during pregnancy in multiple sclerosis (dated by TCRdb to the late 2010s). Some background on the complete study: The study examined how the T cell repertoire changed over the course of pregnancy in women with multiple sclerosis.

A word on this clone: Its antigen is not yet known. No qualities accompany the bases; no much larger clone lies one base away.

The protocol used for the library was the immunoSEQ multiplex PCR assay. Imported from immuneACCESS, the table was reduced by TCRdb to in-frame sequences with V and J called. These copies leave out some clones; in studies compared against another copy, an unresolved V gene accounts for under half, and the cause of the remainder is not known. The sample table shows under 45,000 clones, and around 90% are seen once. The ten biggest clones cover 0.9% to 1.5% of the sample. The CDR3 holds 19 amino acids from the cysteine to the phenylalanine. The kept DNA is CDR3 alone, 57 bases in frame from the first base. As encoded in the germline V gene, CDR1 is SGHVS while CDR2 is FQNEAQ. Trimming accounts for 1 base at V and 1 base at J, while the number of junction bases matched to no gene is 8.

The chain was built from TRBV7-8 and TRBJ2-7; a stretch of 15 junction bases matches TRBD2. This specimen consisted of CD4+ T cells from peripheral blood mononuclear cells, obtained in the second trimester of pregnancy. The TCR was taken from a female donor with multiple sclerosis, enrolled in a pregnancy study. The CDR3 sequence is CASSLGTSGRALLSYEQYF. The nucleotides read TGTGCCAGCAGCTTAGGGACTAGCGGGAGGGCCTTATTATCCTACGAGCAGTACTTC.